This TCR beta chain emerged from a study of blood T cell repertoires in COVID-19. On the study more broadly: COVID-19 samples collected from the United States, Italy and Spain covered acute and convalescent phases. The cDNA or gDNA used as material had been derived from T cells, B-cell-depleted T cells, or PBMCs.

The V end was cut by 3 bases, the J end by 1 base, with 12 bases between. The CDR3 loop spans 15 amino acids. Germline CDR1 reads LGHDT; CDR2 reads YNNKEL (reference sequence). Per the original data handling: Estimation of nucleated cell counts relied on the amplification of reference gene primers. Only in-frame clones appear in the TCRdb table, and some are missing; sequencing was by immunoSEQ multiplex PCR. V and J calls and clone size come straight from that table; D and trimming were deduced from the DNA. Among about 81,000 clones, more than 75% were seen once, and the ten largest hold over 9.5%.

The origin of this receptor is a man between 60 and 75 years old with acute or convalescent COVID-19. V is TRBV3-1 (or the pseudogene TRBV3-2) and J is TRBJ1-1; D remains unclear. Input material: peripheral blood. The CDR3 here is CASSHIRRRNTEAFF. The CDR3 DNA follows: TGTGCCAGCAGCCACATAAGACGGAGGAACACTGAAGCTTTCTTT.